A single sample gave rise to the 30 T cell receptor beta chains below, sequenced in a study of blood T cell repertoires in COVID-19. Clones were sequenced by immunoSEQ multiplex PCR, and TCRdb holds only the in-frame ones, with some missing. Seen here are around 300,000 clones, 90% observed once, and the top ten hold approximately 6.8%. The source material was peripheral blood. These receptors all stem from a woman in her twenties or thirties with COVID-19, enrolled during active disease.

The chain's CDR3 is CASSLFRGYGYTF. In DNA, the CDR3 is TGTGCCAGCAGTTTATTTCGGGGCTATGGCTACACCTTC. This chain links TRBV27 with TRBJ1-2; D gene ambiguous. Germline V gene lookup returns CDR1 MNHEY and CDR2 SMNVEV (reference sequence). V lost 1 base to trimming and J lost 4 bases, with 7 bases between them. The length of the CDR3 is 13 residues.

The chain recombines TRBV5-4 with TRBJ1-1; possibly TRBD1 for D (6 bases). From germline, CDR1 is SGHNT and CDR2 YYREEE (reference sequence). V was clipped by 6 bases and J by 4 bases, with 16 bases between them. This CDR3 comprises 14 residues. Here the CDR3 reads CASTYPGVGTEAFF. The CDR3 DNA follows: TGTGCCAGCACTTACCCAGGGGTAGGCACTGAAGCTTTCTTT. Drawing the rest from reference TRBV5-4 and TRBJ1-1, the complete variable domain is ETGVTQSPTHLIKTRGQQVTLRCSSQSGHNTVSWYQQALGQGPQFIFQYYREEENGRGNFPPRFSGLQFPNYSSELNVNALELDDSALYLCASTYPGVGTEAFFGQGTRLTVV.

This clone was observed once. The rearrangement links TRBV25-1 to TRBJ2-3; D perhaps matches TRBD1 (5 bases). CDR3 length: 14 amino acids. V was shortened by 6 bases and J by 3 bases, with 13 bases between the two germline ends. CDR1 and CDR2 from the germline V gene are MGHDK and SYGVNS. The CDR3 sequence: CASSSRVGTDTQYF. The CDR3 DNA follows: TGTGCCAGCAGCTCCAGGGTAGGTACAGATACGCAGTATTTT.

DNA for the CDR3: TGTGCCAGCAGCTTAGGGGAGCTTAGGACTAGTGGGAGAAATGAGCAGTTCTTC. Translating gives CASSLGELRTSGRNEQFF. The rearrangement uses TRBV7-2 and TRBJ2-1; the match to TRBD2 covers 7 bases. This CDR3 is 18 amino acids long. The V segment lost 1 base and the J segment 7 bases; nucleotides outside the gene matches: 16. Per the germline V gene, CDR1 is SGHTA and CDR2 is FQGNSA.

The chain recombines TRBV27 with TRBJ2-7, with 7 nucleotides matching TRBD1. The germline V gene has CDR1 MNHEY and CDR2 SMNVEV (reference sequence). V gave up 8 bases and J gave up 2 bases; unmatched junction bases: 9. CDR3 size: 14 residues. For the CDR3, the DNA is TGTGCCAGCCAAAGGACAGGCGTCACCTACGAGCAGTACTTC. Translating gives CASQRTGVTYEQYF.

The chain has TRBV19 and TRBJ2-1; TRBD1 agrees at 9 bases. Trimming took 3 bases from V and 2 from J; bases not matched to a gene: 8. Germline lookup yields CDR1 LNHDA and CDR2 SQIVND (reference sequence). The CDR3 has 17 amino acids. CDR3 residues: CASSIGTGTVTYNEQFF. As DNA, the CDR3 is TGTGCCAGTAGTATTGGGACAGGGACCGTCACCTACAATGAGCAGTTCTTC.

V usage is TRBV19 and J usage is TRBJ1-1; unclear D gene. V was clipped by 3 bases and J by 9 bases, with 8 bases between them. The CDR3 loop spans 11 amino acids. Germline V gene sequence: CDR1 LNHDA, CDR2 SQIVND (reference sequence). The CDR3 DNA reads TGTGCCAGTAGTATCGTAGACAAAGCTTTCTTT. Translating gives CASSIVDKAFF.

Concerning this clone: The sample has other DNA sequences that encode this CDR3 too. The rearrangement joins TRBV30 to TRBJ1-1; D is possibly TRBD1 (6 bases). Per germline, CDR1 GTSNPN and CDR2 SVGIG (reference sequence). Between the trimmed V and J ends, which lost 7 bases and 0 bases, there was a span of 12 bases. This CDR3 has 13 residues. CDR3 DNA sequence: TGTGCCTCAAGGACAGCTATGAACACTGAAGCTTTCTTT. This encodes CASRTAMNTEAFF.

V is TRBV29-1 and J is TRBJ1-1; D is possibly TRBD1 (5 bases). The CDR3 consists of 14 residues. With 7 bases removed from V and 6 bases from J, the gap between germline ends came to 21 bases. Looked up from germline, CDR1 is SQVTM and CDR2 is ANQGSEA. The CDR3 sequence: CSAGRQGKGAEAFF. The CDR3 DNA is TGCAGCGCTGGGAGGCAGGGTAAAGGGGCTGAAGCTTTCTTT.

The rearrangement uses TRBV5-1 and TRBJ1-1, with TRBD1 matching over 7 bases. V lost 0 bases to trimming and J lost 4 bases; unmatched junction nucleotides: 3. This CDR3 is built from 14 residues. Germline CDR1 and CDR2: SGHRS and YFSETQ. As DNA, the CDR3 is TGCGCCAGCAGCTTGGACAGGGGTTCCACTGAAGCTTTCTTT. It is translated as CASSLDRGSTEAFF.

The chain recombines TRBV19 with TRBJ1-2; perhaps TRBD1 as D (6 bases). V was shortened by 7 bases and J by 7 bases, with 22 bases between the two germline ends. From germline, CDR1 is LNHDA and CDR2 SQIVND (reference sequence). The CDR3 has 15 amino acids. This CDR3 is CASTPLDSYSGGYTF. CDR3 DNA: TGTGCCAGTACACCCCTGGACAGCTATTCCGGTGGCTACACCTTC.

The chain uses TRBV7-2 and TRBJ2-2; 9 bases match TRBD1. V gave up 3 bases and J gave up 7 bases; unmatched junction bases: 6. The germline V gene encodes CDR1 SGHTA and CDR2 FQGNSA. This CDR3 is built from 15 residues. CDR3 DNA sequence: TGTGCCAGCAGCTTCTACAGGGGGCAGGGCGGGGAGCTGTTTTTT. The encoded protein is CASSFYRGQGGELFF.

The CDR3 sequence: CASSTFTGMGNQPQHF. CDR3 sequence (DNA): TGTGCCAGCAGTACCTTCACAGGGATGGGCAATCAGCCCCAGCATTTT. The gene calls are TRBV6-6 and TRBJ1-5; D possibly corresponds to TRBD1 (6 bases). There are 16 residues in the CDR3. Looked up from germline, CDR1 is MNHNY and CDR2 is SVGAGI (reference sequence). Trimming took 5 bases from V and 2 from J, leaving 16 bases between them.

This chain uses TRBV7-9 with TRBJ2-1; D possibly corresponds to TRBD2 (6 bases). V lost 6 bases to trimming and J lost 7 bases, with 28 bases between them. Germline V lookup: CDR1 SEHNR, CDR2 FQNEAQ (reference sequence). This CDR3 spans 18 amino acids. In DNA form, the CDR3 reads TGTGCCAGCAGAAGCTACCAATATCCGGGACTTGGAGGGAATGAGCAGTTCTTC. It encodes CASRSYQYPGLGGNEQFF.

The rearrangement links TRBV24-1 to TRBJ2-5; weak D call: TRBD2 (6 bases). V lost 3 bases, J lost 5 bases, and 12 bases lay in between. The CDR3 extends over 14 amino acids. Germline CDR1 is KGHDR and CDR2 is SFDVKD. The CDR3 DNA reads as TGTGCCACCAGTGATGGTTCGGGAGCGGAGACCCAGTACTTC. Translated, it gives CATSDGSGAETQYF.

This chain links TRBV6-2 or TRBV6-3 with TRBJ2-3, with 10 bases that match TRBD2. The CDR3 sequence is 17 residues long. V was clipped by 0 bases and J by 5 bases; unmatched bases: 8. CDR1 and CDR2 (germline): MNHEY, SVGEGT. The CDR3 region has the DNA TGTGCCAGCAGTTACTCGATCTCTAGCGGGAGTTTAGATACGCAGTATTTT. Its protein is CASSYSISSGSLDTQYF.

The chain has TRBV28 and TRBJ1-2; weak D call: TRBD1 (6 bases). This CDR3 region has 15 residues. Germline loops: CDR1 MDHEN, CDR2 SYDVKM. Trimming took off 5 bases at V and 3 bases at J, with 16 bases between the two ends. CDR3 residues: CASSHPRGGYYGYTF. The CDR3 nucleotides are TGTGCCAGCAGTCACCCCCGAGGGGGTTACTATGGCTACACCTTC.

The gene calls are TRBV7-8 and TRBJ2-1; 7 nucleotides agree with TRBD1. The CDR3 contains 19 residues. V lost 1 base to trimming and J lost 8 bases; unmatched junction nucleotides: 20. From germline, CDR1 is SGHVS and CDR2 FQNEAQ. CDR3 DNA: TGTGCCAGCAGCTTAGAACCGGTCGTGAGGACAGGCCCTAGGGATGAGCAGTTCTTC. This translates into CASSLEPVVRTGPRDEQFF.

The table lists this clone with a count of one. The same CDR3 can be traced to other DNA sequences in this sample. This chain connects TRBV3-1 (or the pseudogene TRBV3-2) to TRBJ1-1; 9 bases are shared with TRBD1. Germline CDR1 and CDR2: LGHDT and YNNKEL (reference sequence). The CDR3 sequence is 14 residues long. V lost 2 bases to trimming and J lost 4 bases; unmatched junction nucleotides: 2. The CDR3 loop reads CASSQMDRGTEAFF. The DNA of the CDR3 is TGTGCCAGCAGCCAAATGGACAGGGGCACTGAAGCTTTCTTT.

J is TRBJ1-1 and V is TRBV6-5; D not resolved. The germline V gene has CDR1 MNHEY and CDR2 SVGAGI. The CDR3 totals 13 residues. V was clipped by 0 bases and J by 11 bases, with 13 bases between them. The CDR3: CASSYSNGWVAFF. The CDR3 DNA follows: TGTGCCAGCAGTTACTCGAACGGGTGGGTCGCTTTCTTT.

This chain links TRBV7-8 with TRBJ2-3, with D perhaps TRBD2 (5 bases). The germline CDR1 and CDR2 sequences are SGHVS and FQNEAQ. The CDR3 runs 17 residues. The V and J ends lost 4 bases and 0 bases respectively, with 17 bases between them. This CDR3 reads CASSYLGLYSSTDTQYF. CDR3 nucleotides: TGTGCCAGCAGCTACCTTGGACTCTATTCTAGCACAGATACGCAGTATTTT. Variable domain in full (rest from reference TRBV7-8 and TRBJ2-3): GAGVSQSPRYKVAKRGQDVALRCDPISGHVSLFWYQQALGQGPEFLTYFQNEAQLDKSGLPSDRFFAERPEGSVSTLKIQRTQQEDSAVYLCASSYLGLYSSTDTQYFGPGTRLTVL.

In nucleotides, the CDR3 is TGTGCCAGCAGGGGACTAGCGGTCGGCAATGAGCAGTTCTTC. This gives the protein CASRGLAVGNEQFF. The chain couples TRBV28 to TRBJ2-1; 11 nucleotides align to TRBD2. V trimming: 6 bases; J trimming: 6 bases; junction bases outside the gene matches: 4. The CDR3 is 14 residues long. Germline loops: CDR1 MDHEN, CDR2 SYDVKM.

In its sample, this clone was seen once. The V gene is TRBV29-1, the J gene TRBJ1-4, with 7 bases fitting TRBD1. This CDR3 comprises 13 residues. Germline CDR1 is SQVTM and CDR2 is ANQGSEA. V shed 7 bases and J 3 bases; nucleotides not matched to a gene: 5. The CDR3 coding sequence is TGCAGCGGCCTGACAGGGCCTAATGAAAAACTGTTTTTT. It is translated as CSGLTGPNEKLFF.

The chain has TRBV19 and TRBJ2-2, with a tentative D call TRBD1 (6 bases). Trimming stripped 7 bases from V and 4 bases from J, with 19 bases between. Germline V gene data show CDR1 as LNHDA and CDR2 as SQIVND (reference sequence). The CDR3 has 16 amino acids. The CDR3 DNA sequence: TGTGCCAGTACCCCCTGGGGGCCGGAGAGCACCGGGGAGCTGTTTTTT. Protein: CASTPWGPESTGELFF.

V and J are TRBV10-2 and TRBJ2-1, with D uncertain. The ends were cut back, 4 bases at V and 8 bases at J, with 9 bases in the middle. This CDR3 is built from 12 residues. Germline CDR1 is WSHSY and CDR2 is SAAADI. CDR3 DNA: TGCGCCAGCAGTGCCTACTATGATGAGCAGTTCTTC. It specifies CASSAYYDEQFF.

The rearrangement joins TRBV10-3 to TRBJ2-7; 8 nucleotides line up with TRBD1. CDR1 is ENHRY, CDR2 SYGVKD, per germline. The CDR3 covers 15 residues. The V segment lost 0 bases and the J segment 5 bases; nucleotides outside the gene matches: 6. CDR3 bases: TGTGCCATCAGTGAGTCCCAGGGGGCTCATCACGAGCAGTACTTC. Its protein product is CAISESQGAHHEQYF.

The chain carries TRBV7-2 and TRBJ1-1, with D possibly being TRBD1 (5 bases). This CDR3 spans 16 amino acids. The germline gives CDR1 SGHTA, CDR2 FQGNSA. Trimming pared 5 bases from V and 1 base from J, leaving 17 bases between. The CDR3 reads CASSPRLQGRNTEAFF. DNA of the CDR3: TGTGCCAGCAGCCCCCGGCTCCAGGGAAGGAACACTGAAGCTTTCTTT.

V usage is TRBV7-2 and J usage is TRBJ1-5; 10 bases fit TRBD1. The junction had 6 bases not matched to a gene; V was cut back by 5 bases and J by 5 bases. Germline CDR1 is SGHTA and CDR2 is FQGNSA. This CDR3 is 15 amino acids long. The CDR3 DNA follows: TGTGCCAGCAGCCTATCGGGACAGGGGTATCAGCCCCAGCATTTT. This translates into CASSLSGQGYQPQHF.

The V gene is TRBV11-2, the J gene TRBJ2-7; D is uncertain. The CDR3 runs 15 residues. V was shortened by 6 bases and J by 5 bases, with 20 bases between the two germline ends. The germline V gene has CDR1 SGHAT and CDR2 FQNNGV. The CDR3: CASSFSRPSVHEQYF. Written as DNA, the CDR3 is TGTGCCAGCAGTTTTAGCCGGCCTTCAGTCCACGAGCAGTACTTC. The complete variable domain, with remaining parts taken from reference TRBV11-2 and TRBJ2-7, reads EAGVAQSPRYKIIEKRQSVAFWCNPISGHATLYWYQQILGQGPKLLIQFQNNGVVDDSQLPKDRFSAERLKGVDSTLKIQPAKLEDSAVYLCASSFSRPSVHEQYFGPGTRLTVT.

This clone appeared once. The chain combines TRBV11-3 with TRBJ2-2; TRBD1 might be the D (6 bases). The V gene lost 1 base and the J gene lost 7 bases, with 13 bases spanning the gap. CDR3 length equals 15 residues. Germline V gene lookup returns CDR1 SGHNT and CDR2 YENEEA. The CDR3 here is CASSLAQGIVGELFF. CDR3 sequence (DNA): TGTGCCAGCAGCTTAGCTCAGGGGATCGTCGGGGAGCTGTTTTTT.